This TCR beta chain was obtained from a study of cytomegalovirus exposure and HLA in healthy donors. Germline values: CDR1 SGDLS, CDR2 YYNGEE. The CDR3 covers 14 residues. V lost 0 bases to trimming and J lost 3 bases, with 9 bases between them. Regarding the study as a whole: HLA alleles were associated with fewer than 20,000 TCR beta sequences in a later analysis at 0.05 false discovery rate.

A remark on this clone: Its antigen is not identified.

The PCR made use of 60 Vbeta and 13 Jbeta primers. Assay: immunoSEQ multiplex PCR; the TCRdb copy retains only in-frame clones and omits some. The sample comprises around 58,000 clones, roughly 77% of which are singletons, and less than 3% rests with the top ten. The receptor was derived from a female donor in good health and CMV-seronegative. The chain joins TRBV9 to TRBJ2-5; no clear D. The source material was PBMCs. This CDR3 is CASSVDPREETQYF. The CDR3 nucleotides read TGTGCCAGCAGCGTAGATCCGCGCGAAGAGACCCAGTACTTC.